This T cell receptor beta chain emerged from a study of blood T cell repertoires in COVID-19. Study-wide background: Samples came from the United States, Italy and Spain, spanning acute and convalescent COVID-19.

Looked up from germline, CDR1 is SGHRS and CDR2 is YFSETQ. Trimming stripped 2 bases from V and 3 bases from J, with 8 bases between. CDR3 length equals 13 residues. Some clones are missing from TCRdb's copy, which holds only in-frame ones; the method was immunoSEQ multiplex PCR. Counted here are fewer than 150,000 clones, just over 70% occurring once; the ten biggest clones make up 0.7% to 1%. The sequence derives from a human donor with acute or convalescent COVID-19. The donor label of this sample is uncertain. Input material: peripheral blood. The chain has TRBV5-1 and TRBJ1-2; perhaps TRBD1 as D (5 bases). For the CDR3, the DNA is TGCGCCAGCAGCTTACCGGGGGACTATGGCTACACCTTC. Translated, it gives CASSLPGDYGYTF.